The entry that follows covers one TCR beta chain sequence. Its antigen is not identified. This sample was included in a study of T cells in Graves' hyperthyroidism and ophthalmopathy. Broader study findings: Blood also showed most of the thyroid clonotypes that were expanded above 0.001. In the analysis, a 13 V-J model separated ophthalmopathy from stable hyperthyroidism.

Amplified regions were TCR beta CDR3 sequences from RNA transcripts. During a first-round RT-PCR of the TCR CDR3, the HTBI primer set was used. TCRdb fed the multiplex PCR reads into MiXCR, producing one record per CDR3 protein. This repertoire shows about 300,000 distinct CDR3 sequences, approximately 18% found once; its top ten account for approximately 35%. Sequencing used blood. The sequence was collected from a man in his fifties with Graves' ophthalmopathy.

CDR3 coding DNA: TGTGCCAGCAGGACCGGGACTAGCGGGAACAATGAGCAGTTCTTC. Encoded protein: CASRTGTSGNNEQFF. The rearrangement joins TRBV6-1 to TRBJ2-1, with TRBD2 identical over 13 bases. V shed 6 bases, J shed 5 bases, and the junction held 4 bases outside the gene matches. CDR1 and CDR2 (germline): MNHNS, SASEGT. The CDR3 runs 15 residues.